This T cell receptor (beta chain) was identified during a study of T cell repertoires in ileal Crohn's disease. Overall study context: Patients had a median approximately 7.3-year disease duration, and approximately 35% were active smokers.

Sample time point: inflamed ileum from the surgical specimen. V gave up 2 bases and J gave up 8 bases; unmatched junction bases: 6. CDR1 and CDR2 from the germline V gene are GTSNPN and SVGIG (reference sequence). CDR3 length: 14 residues. TCRdb's table, derived via immunoSEQ multiplex PCR, lists solely in-frame clones and lacks some. The sample includes 13,000 to 15,000 clones, under 80% of them seen just once. Material: ileal tissue. This receptor was obtained from an adult with Crohn's disease. The chain combines TRBV30 with TRBJ1-6; 7 bases are shared with TRBD1. The CDR3 sequence is CAWSPRGTDSPLHF. The CDR3 DNA reads as TGTGCCTGGAGTCCCAGGGGGACCGATTCACCCCTCCACTTT.